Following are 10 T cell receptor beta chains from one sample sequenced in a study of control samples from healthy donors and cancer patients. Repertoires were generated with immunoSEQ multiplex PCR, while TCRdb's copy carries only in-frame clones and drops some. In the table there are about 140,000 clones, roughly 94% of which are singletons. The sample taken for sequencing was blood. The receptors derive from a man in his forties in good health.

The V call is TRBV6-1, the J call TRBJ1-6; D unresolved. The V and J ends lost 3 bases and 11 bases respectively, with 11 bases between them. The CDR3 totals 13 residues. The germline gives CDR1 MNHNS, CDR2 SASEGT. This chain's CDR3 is CASSDYLDAPLHF. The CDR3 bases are TGTGCCAGCAGTGATTATCTGGACGCACCCCTCCACTTT.

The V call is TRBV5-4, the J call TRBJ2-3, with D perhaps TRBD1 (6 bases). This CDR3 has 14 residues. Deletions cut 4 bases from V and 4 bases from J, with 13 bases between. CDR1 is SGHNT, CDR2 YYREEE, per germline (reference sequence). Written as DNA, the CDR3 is TGTGCCAGCAGCGTAGCAGGGGCCCCAGATACGCAGTATTTT. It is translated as CASSVAGAPDTQYF.

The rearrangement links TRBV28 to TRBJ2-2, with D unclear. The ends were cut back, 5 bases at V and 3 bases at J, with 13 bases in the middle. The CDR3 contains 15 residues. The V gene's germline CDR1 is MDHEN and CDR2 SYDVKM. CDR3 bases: TGTGCCAGCAGTCCCGACGGGTGGGACACCGGGGAGCTGTTTTTT. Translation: CASSPDGWDTGELFF.

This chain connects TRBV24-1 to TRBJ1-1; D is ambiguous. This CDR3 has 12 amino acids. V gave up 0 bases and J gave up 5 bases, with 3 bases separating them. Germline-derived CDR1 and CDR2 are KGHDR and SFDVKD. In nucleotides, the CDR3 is TGTGCCACCAGTGATTTGGGTACTGAAGCTTTCTTT. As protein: CATSDLGTEAFF.

CDR3 amino acids: CASSRLTSQSSYEQYF. The DNA of the CDR3 is TGTGCCAGCAGCCGCCTGACAAGCCAATCTTCCTACGAGCAGTACTTC. The chain uses TRBV5-6 and TRBJ2-7; D is uncertain. This CDR3 is built from 16 residues. The germline V gene encodes CDR1 SGHDT and CDR2 YYEEEE. The germline V and J ends were trimmed by 4 bases and 1 base, with 18 bases remaining between them.

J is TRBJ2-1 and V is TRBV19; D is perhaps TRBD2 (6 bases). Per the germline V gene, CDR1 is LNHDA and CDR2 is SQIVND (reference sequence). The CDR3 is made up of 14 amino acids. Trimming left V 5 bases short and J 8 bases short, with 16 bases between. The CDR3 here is CASSGASEIHEQFF. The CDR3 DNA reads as TGTGCCAGTAGTGGCGCTAGCGAGATCCATGAGCAGTTCTTC.

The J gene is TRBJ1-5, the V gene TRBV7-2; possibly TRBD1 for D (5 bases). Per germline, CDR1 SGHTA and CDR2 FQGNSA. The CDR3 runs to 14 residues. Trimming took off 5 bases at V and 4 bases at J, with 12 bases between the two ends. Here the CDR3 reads CASSLVEGNQPQHF. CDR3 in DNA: TGTGCCAGCAGCCTAGTAGAGGGGAATCAGCCCCAGCATTTT.

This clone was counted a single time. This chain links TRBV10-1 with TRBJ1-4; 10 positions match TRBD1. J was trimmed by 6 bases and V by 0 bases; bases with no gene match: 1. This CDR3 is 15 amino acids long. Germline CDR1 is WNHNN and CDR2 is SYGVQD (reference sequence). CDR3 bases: TGCGCCAGCAGTGAGTCGACAGGGGGCTATGAAAAACTGTTTTTT. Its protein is CASSESTGGYEKLFF.

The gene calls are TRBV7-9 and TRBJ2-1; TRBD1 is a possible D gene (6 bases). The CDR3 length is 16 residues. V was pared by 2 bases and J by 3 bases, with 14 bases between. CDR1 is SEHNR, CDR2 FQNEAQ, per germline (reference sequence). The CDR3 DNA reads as TGTGCCAGCAGCTTATCAGGGGCTCCCTTCTACAATGAGCAGTTCTTC. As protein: CASSLSGAPFYNEQFF.

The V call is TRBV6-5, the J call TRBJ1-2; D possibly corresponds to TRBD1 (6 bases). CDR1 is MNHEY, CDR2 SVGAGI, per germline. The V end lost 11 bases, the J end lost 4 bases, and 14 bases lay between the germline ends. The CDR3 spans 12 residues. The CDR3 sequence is CAGSRGTYGYTF. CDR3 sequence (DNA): TGTGCCGGATCCAGGGGAACCTATGGCTACACCTTC.